One and the same sample provided the 17 T cell receptor beta chains below, sequenced in a study of PD-L1 blockade in urothelial cancer. The time point was: peripheral blood 6 weeks after treatment start. Assay: immunoSEQ multiplex PCR; the TCRdb copy retains only in-frame clones and omits some. The data hold about 50,000 clones, with approximately 86% observed a single time. Sequencing was performed on PBMCs, taken around atezolizumab (anti-PD-L1) treatment. Receptors originate from a man aged 50 to 59 with urothelial cancer.

The V and J genes are TRBV5-1 and TRBJ2-3; 16 bases fit TRBD2. The CDR3 sequence is 18 residues long. Per the germline V gene, CDR1 is SGHRS and CDR2 is YFSETQ. J was trimmed by 4 bases and V by 9 bases; bases with no gene match: 14. CDR3: CATRRGLAGGRGADTQYF. CDR3 coding DNA: TGCGCCACCCGCCGGGGACTAGCGGGGGGGCGAGGGGCAGATACGCAGTATTTT. Full variable domain (outside the CDR3, taken from reference TRBV5-1 and TRBJ2-3): KAGVTQTPRYLIKTRGQQVTLSCSPISGHRSVSWYQQTPGQGLQFLFEYFSETQRNKGNFPGRFSGRQFSNSRSEMNVSTLELGDSALYLCATRRGLAGGRGADTQYFGPGTRLTVL.

The chain carries TRBV19 and TRBJ2-5, with a tentative D call TRBD2 (6 bases). The CDR3 totals 17 residues. Per the germline V gene, CDR1 is LNHDA and CDR2 is SQIVND (reference sequence). The V gene lost 1 base and the J gene lost 1 base, with 16 bases spanning the gap. The CDR3 sequence is CASSIGMEGPLQETQYF. The DNA for the CDR3 is TGTGCCAGTAGTATAGGGATGGAGGGGCCGCTCCAAGAGACCCAGTACTTC. Combining the CDR3 with reference TRBV19 and TRBJ2-5 gives the whole variable domain DGGITQSPKYLFRKEGQNVTLSCEQNLNHDAMYWYRQDPGQGLRLIYYSQIVNDFQKGDIAEGYSVSREKKESFPLTVTSAQKNPTAFYLCASSIGMEGPLQETQYFGPGTRLLVL.

This rearrangement joins TRBV6-1 to TRBJ2-7; 7 nucleotides match TRBD1. Germline-derived CDR1 and CDR2 are MNHNS and SASEGT. V lost 4 bases to trimming and J lost 1 base; unmatched junction nucleotides: 7. The CDR3 has 15 amino acids. The DNA of the CDR3 is TGTGCCAGCAGTGCGACGCCGGGACAGTCCTACGAGCAGTACTTC. It translates to CASSATPGQSYEQYF.

The chain couples TRBV30 to TRBJ1-3; maybe TRBD1 (6 bases). Germline V gives CDR1 GTSNPN, CDR2 SVGIG (reference sequence). The ends were cut back, 0 bases at V and 1 base at J, with 10 bases in the middle. CDR3 length equals 15 residues. As DNA, the CDR3 is TGTGCCTGGAGTGTAATGGGGGCATCTGGAAACACCATATATTTT. Protein sequence: CAWSVMGASGNTIYF.

The rearrangement joins TRBV21-1 to TRBJ2-2; the table names TRBD2, a call not compared with the DNA. TRBV21-1 is a pseudogene segment. The CDR3 is 15 amino acids. The CDR3 nucleotides read TGTGCCAGCAGCAATAGGACTAGCGTTTACGGGGAGCTGTTTTTT. This gives the protein CASSNRTSVYGELFF.

The J gene is TRBJ2-5, the V gene TRBV5-1, with D unclear. V was cut by 4 bases and J by 0 bases, with 10 bases left in between. Germline V gene lookup returns CDR1 SGHRS and CDR2 YFSETQ. The CDR3 contains 14 residues. The CDR3 loop is CASSRGWDQETQYF. The CDR3 DNA reads TGCGCCAGCAGCCGCGGTTGGGACCAAGAGACCCAGTACTTC.

V is TRBV27 and J is TRBJ2-7; D perhaps matches TRBD2 (6 bases). The CDR3 is 12 amino acids. In germline, CDR1 is MNHEY, CDR2 SMNVEV (reference sequence). V lost 2 bases to trimming and J lost 8 bases, with 10 bases between them. Here the CDR3 DNA reads TGTGCCAGCAGTTTACCGGGACTCCAGCAGTACTTC. Translating gives CASSLPGLQQYF.

The genes are TRBV9 and TRBJ1-3; 12 bases line up with TRBD1. This CDR3 comprises 20 residues. Germline CDR1 and CDR2: SGDLS and YYNGEE. The ends lost 0 bases at V and 4 bases at J; junction bases unmatched: 14. The CDR3 here is CASSVATVGGTGGEGNTIYF. The CDR3 DNA reads TGTGCCAGCAGCGTAGCTACGGTCGGAGGGACAGGGGGCGAAGGAAACACCATATATTTT.

CDR3 loop: CSVVDRGDTEAFF. The DNA for the CDR3 is TGCAGCGTTGTAGACAGGGGTGACACTGAAGCTTTCTTT. This chain connects TRBV29-1 to TRBJ1-1; 8 bases are a match to TRBD1. The CDR3 sequence is 13 residues long. CDR1 is SQVTM, CDR2 ANQGSEA, per germline. The V and J ends lost 4 bases and 3 bases, in that order; junction bases with no gene match: 4.

On this clone itself: The sample holds other DNA sequences that translate to the same CDR3. V usage is TRBV19 and J usage is TRBJ2-2; D is unresolved. With 4 bases removed from V and 5 bases from J, the gap between germline ends came to 5 bases. Germline values: CDR1 LNHDA, CDR2 SQIVND (reference sequence). There are 12 residues in the CDR3. CDR3 bases: TGTGCCAGTAGTACCGGGACCGGGGAGCTGTTTTTT. It yields the protein CASSTGTGELFF.

This clone was seen a handful of times. The rearrangement links TRBV29-1 to TRBJ2-1; 12 nucleotides align to TRBD2. CDR1 is SQVTM, CDR2 ANQGSEA, per germline. This CDR3 region has 15 residues. The ends lost 3 bases at V and 7 bases at J; junction bases unmatched: 7. Here the CDR3 reads CSVDWSSGRVNEQFF. DNA for the CDR3: TGCAGCGTTGATTGGTCTAGCGGGAGGGTGAATGAGCAGTTCTTC.

The chain couples TRBV2 to TRBJ2-7; no definite D call. The ends were cut back, 3 bases at V and 3 bases at J, with 15 bases in the middle. The CDR3 runs to 15 residues. Germline CDR1 SNHLY, CDR2 FYNNEI. Here the CDR3 DNA reads TGTGCCAGCAGTGAGGGCAGAGTGGCTGACTACGAGCAGTACTTC. It codes for CASSEGRVADYEQYF. The entire variable domain, with the rest obtained from reference TRBV2 and TRBJ2-7, is as follows: EPEVTQTPSHQVTQMGQEVILRCVPISNHLYFYWYRQILGQKVEFLVSFYNNEISEKSEIFDDQFSVERPDGSNFTLKIRSTKLEDSAMYFCASSEGRVADYEQYFGPGTRLTVT.

The chain joins TRBV6-5 to TRBJ2-7; 8 nucleotides match TRBD2. The CDR3 is made up of 16 amino acids. The junction had 4 bases not matched to a gene; V was cut back by 0 bases and J by 0 bases. From germline, CDR1 is MNHEY and CDR2 SVGAGI. CDR3 sequence reads: CASSYSQLAASYEQYF. The CDR3 DNA reads as TGTGCCAGCAGTTACTCGCAACTAGCGGCCTCCTACGAGCAGTACTTC.

This clone was seen only once. The V gene is TRBV28, the J gene TRBJ2-5; no clear D. V gave up 1 base and J gave up 5 bases, with 11 bases separating them. Germline V gene sequence: CDR1 MDHEN, CDR2 SYDVKM. The CDR3 runs to 14 residues. CDR3 bases: TGTGCCAGCAGTTTATATCTGGCCAAGGAGACCCAGTACTTC. Amino acid sequence: CASSLYLAKETQYF.

This chain's CDR3 is CASSSSGARNTEAFF. The DNA for the CDR3 is TGTGCCAGCAGTTCATCAGGGGCGAGGAACACTGAAGCTTTCTTT. The V and J genes are TRBV6-5 and TRBJ1-1; D perhaps matches TRBD1 (6 bases). Trimming pared 4 bases from V and 1 base from J, leaving 13 bases between. The CDR3 is 15 amino acids. The germline V gene has CDR1 MNHEY and CDR2 SVGAGI.

The chain couples TRBV6-6 to TRBJ2-4; D is possibly TRBD2 (5 bases). The germline V gene has CDR1 MNHNY and CDR2 SVGAGI (reference sequence). The CDR3 is 14 amino acids. The V gene lost 4 bases and the J gene lost 8 bases, with 15 bases spanning the gap. The DNA of the CDR3 is TGTGCCAGCAGTTTAGTAGCGCCAGCCGACATTCAGTACTTC. This translates into CASSLVAPADIQYF.

V gene TRBV25-1 combines with J gene TRBJ2-6, with TRBD1 matching over 7 bases. The CDR3 contains 17 residues. CDR1 MGHDK and CDR2 SYGVNS come from the germline V gene. The ends lost 4 bases at V and 5 bases at J; junction bases unmatched: 11. The CDR3 region is CASSGQGMSFRANVLTF. The CDR3, as DNA: TGTGCCAGCAGTGGACAGGGAATGAGCTTTCGGGCCAACGTCCTGACTTTC.